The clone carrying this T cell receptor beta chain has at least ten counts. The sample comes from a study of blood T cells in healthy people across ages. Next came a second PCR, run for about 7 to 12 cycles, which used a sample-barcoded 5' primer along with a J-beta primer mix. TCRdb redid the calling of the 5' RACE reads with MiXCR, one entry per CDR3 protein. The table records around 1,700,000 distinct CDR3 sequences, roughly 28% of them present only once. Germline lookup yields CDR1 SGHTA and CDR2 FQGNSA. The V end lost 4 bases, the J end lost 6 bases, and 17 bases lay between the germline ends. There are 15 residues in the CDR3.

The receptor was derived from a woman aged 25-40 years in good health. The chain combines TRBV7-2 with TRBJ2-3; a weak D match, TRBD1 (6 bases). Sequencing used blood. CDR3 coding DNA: TGTGCCAGCAGCTCCCGGGACACTCGATCGGATACGCAGTATTTT. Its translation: CASSSRDTRSDTQYF.